Below, 30 T cell receptor beta chains from the same sample are listed, as sequenced in a study of cytomegalovirus exposure and HLA in healthy donors. PCR was performed using 60 Vbeta and 13 Jbeta primers. Measured with immunoSEQ multiplex PCR; TCRdb has only the in-frame clones, and not every one. This table has about 89,000 clones, roughly three quarters appearing once. Sequencing input: PBMCs. Receptor source: a man younger than 45 in good health and CMV-seronegative.

The V and J genes are TRBV18 and TRBJ1-3, with 7 nucleotides matching TRBD1. The CDR3 is 15 amino acids. V gave up 3 bases and J gave up 7 bases; unmatched junction bases: 9. CDR1 KGHSH and CDR2 LQKENI come from the germline V gene. The CDR3 protein is CASSPRDSHQNTIYF. The DNA for the CDR3 is TGTGCCAGCTCACCCAGGGACAGTCACCAGAACACCATATATTTT.

J is TRBJ1-1 and V is TRBV7-2; tentatively, D is TRBD1 (5 bases). The CDR3 extends over 16 amino acids. Trimming took 5 bases from V and 0 from J, leaving 16 bases between them. Germline CDR1 is SGHTA and CDR2 is FQGNSA. The CDR3 sequence is CASSPNPGLLNTEAFF. CDR3 DNA: TGTGCCAGCAGCCCCAATCCGGGACTGTTGAACACTGAAGCTTTCTTT.

The chain links TRBV29-1 to TRBJ2-1; 8 bases are a match to TRBD2. This CDR3 has 12 residues. The germline CDR1 and CDR2 sequences are SQVTM and ANQGSEA. With 6 bases clipped from V and 9 bases from J, the junction kept 7 bases outside the gene matches. DNA of the CDR3: TGCAGCGTCCCCATAGCGGGGCCTGAGCAGTTCTTC. It yields the protein CSVPIAGPEQFF.

This clone was seen more than once but under ten times. The V gene is TRBV11-2, the J gene TRBJ2-7; 8 nucleotides agree with TRBD1. Per the germline V gene, CDR1 is SGHAT and CDR2 is FQNNGV. Losses at the gene ends were 4 bases for V and 6 bases for J; bases not matched to a gene: 8. The CDR3 contains 14 residues. The CDR3 sequence is CASSSAGTGTEQYF. In nucleotides, the CDR3 is TGTGCCAGCAGCTCCGCCGGGACAGGTACCGAGCAGTACTTC.

The chain carries TRBV2 and TRBJ1-3; D is undetermined. This CDR3 is 14 amino acids long. Germline V gives CDR1 SNHLY, CDR2 FYNNEI. The V end was cut by 8 bases, the J end by 2 bases, with 13 bases between. The CDR3 sequence: CASREQSTGNTIYF. DNA for the CDR3: TGTGCCAGCCGCGAACAGTCTACTGGAAACACCATATATTTT. The whole variable domain, remainder taken from reference TRBV2 and TRBJ1-3, is EPEVTQTPSHQVTQMGQEVILRCVPISNHLYFYWYRQILGQKVEFLVSFYNNEISEKSEIFDDQFSVERPDGSNFTLKIRSTKLEDSAMYFCASREQSTGNTIYFGEGSWLTVV.

The rearrangement uses TRBV18 and TRBJ2-5; 8 nucleotides align to TRBD2. The CDR3 length is 17 residues. CDR1 is KGHSH, CDR2 LQKENI, per germline. V gave up 4 bases and J gave up 2 bases; unmatched junction bases: 12. CDR3 sequence reads: CASSLQNTAGGQETQYF. CDR3 sequence (DNA): TGTGCCAGCTCACTGCAGAATACGGCGGGAGGACAAGAGACCCAGTACTTC.

The CDR3 loop reads CASSFAGTTEAFF. CDR3 nucleotide sequence: TGTGCCAGCAGTTTTGCGGGAACAACTGAAGCTTTCTTT. The J gene is TRBJ1-1, the V gene TRBV28; D not certain. The germline gives CDR1 MDHEN, CDR2 SYDVKM. The CDR3 extends over 13 amino acids. Trimming removed 3 bases at V and 5 bases at J, with 10 bases between.

The chain joins TRBV2 to TRBJ1-3; D is unclear. The V end was cut by 3 bases, the J end by 4 bases, with 13 bases between. This CDR3 spans 15 amino acids. Germline assignment: CDR1 SNHLY and CDR2 FYNNEI. The CDR3 DNA reads as TGTGCCAGCAGTGATCGGACCGGGAGGGGAAACACCATATATTTT. This encodes CASSDRTGRGNTIYF.

The CDR3 sequence: CATSGTEGAGANVLTF. The CDR3 region has the DNA TGTGCCACCAGTGGAACGGAGGGCGCCGGGGCCAACGTCCTGACTTTC. The chain couples TRBV15 to TRBJ2-6; TRBD2 might be the D (6 bases). V shed 6 bases and J shed 4 bases, with 16 bases lying between them. This CDR3 is 16 amino acids long. Germline values: CDR1 LNHNV, CDR2 YYDKDF (reference sequence).

This sequence joins TRBV18 and TRBJ2-1; TRBD1 might be the D (7 bases). This CDR3 has 12 amino acids. Germline CDR1 and CDR2: KGHSH and LQKENI. With 5 bases removed from V and 10 bases from J, the gap between germline ends came to 12 bases. The CDR3 coding sequence is TGTGCCAGCTCAAAGCAGGGGGGAGAGCAGTTCTTC. Its protein is CASSKQGGEQFF.

This rearrangement joins TRBV7-9 to TRBJ2-7; 8 nucleotides line up with TRBD2. V dropped 3 bases and J dropped 2; count of bases not matched to a gene: 3. This CDR3 has 14 amino acids. The germline V gene has CDR1 SEHNR and CDR2 FQNEAQ (reference sequence). CDR3 coding DNA: TGTGCCAGCAGCTTTAGCGGGGTCCCCTACGAGCAGTACTTC. Translation: CASSFSGVPYEQYF.

V is TRBV7-9 and J is TRBJ2-5; no clear D. V gave up 0 bases and J gave up 5 bases, with 13 bases separating them. The CDR3 spans 15 residues. Germline V CDR1 and CDR2: SEHNR, FQNEAQ (reference sequence). CDR3 amino acids: CASSLAHAGSETQYF. The CDR3 DNA reads as TGTGCCAGCAGCTTAGCGCATGCAGGAAGCGAGACCCAGTACTTC.

The V and J genes are TRBV18 and TRBJ2-7; a possible D gene is TRBD1 (6 bases). The V gene lost 2 bases and the J gene lost 4 bases, with 15 bases spanning the gap. The CDR3 is 15 residues long. The germline V gene encodes CDR1 KGHSH and CDR2 LQKENI. The chain's CDR3 is CASSPSLYRVYEQYF. The DNA of the CDR3 is TGTGCCAGCTCACCATCGTTATACAGGGTGTACGAGCAGTACTTC.

CDR3 residues: CASSHFSGGTTDTQYF. CDR3 DNA sequence: TGCGCCAGCAGCCATTTTAGCGGGGGGACTACAGATACGCAGTATTTT. The genes are TRBV4-1 and TRBJ2-3, with 10 bases aligning to TRBD2. CDR1 is MGHRA, CDR2 YSYEKL, per germline. V was clipped by 3 bases and J by 3 bases; unmatched bases: 6. The CDR3 runs 16 residues.

This chain uses TRBV10-2 with TRBJ1-6, with 7 bases that match TRBD1. This CDR3 is built from 12 residues. J gave up 7 bases and V 7 bases, and 1 base lay outside the gene matches. From germline, CDR1 is WSHSY and CDR2 SAAADI. DNA for the CDR3: TGCGCCAGCACGACAGGGAATTCACCCCTCCACTTT. Residues: CASTTGNSPLHF.

This chain links TRBV27 with TRBJ2-7; 11 bases match TRBD2. After removal of 4 bases from V and 6 bases from J, the junction contained 8 bases not matched to a gene. Germline loops: CDR1 MNHEY, CDR2 SMNVEV (reference sequence). This CDR3 is 15 amino acids long. The CDR3 DNA is TGTGCCAGCAGTTCCCCGGGACTAGCGGCATCCGAGCAGTACTTC. Encoded protein: CASSSPGLAASEQYF.

The rearrangement links TRBV19 to TRBJ2-1; TRBD2 agrees at 13 bases. Trimming removed 10 bases from V and 6 bases from J; junction bases left unmatched: 6. This CDR3 region has 14 residues. CDR1 and CDR2 from the germline V gene are LNHDA and SQIVND (reference sequence). CDR3 region: CATLRTSGSNEQFF. The CDR3 DNA follows: TGTGCCACCCTCCGGACTAGCGGGAGCAATGAGCAGTTCTTC.

The chain couples TRBV28 to TRBJ1-2; TRBD1 agrees at 12 bases. Losses at the gene ends were 4 bases for V and 8 bases for J; bases not matched to a gene: 2. Germline V gene lookup returns CDR1 MDHEN and CDR2 SYDVKM. This CDR3 has 13 residues. CDR3 sequence (DNA): TGTGCCAGCAGTTGGGGACAGGGGGCGGGCTACACCTTC. This translates into CASSWGQGAGYTF.

The genes are TRBV5-5 and TRBJ2-7; a weak D match, TRBD1 (5 bases). The ends were cut back, 0 bases at V and 5 bases at J, with 15 bases in the middle. From germline, CDR1 is SGHKS and CDR2 YYEKEE (reference sequence). This CDR3 has 15 residues. The CDR3 is CASSLESQGVNEQYF. The CDR3 nucleotides are TGTGCCAGCAGCTTGGAGAGTCAGGGTGTTAACGAGCAGTACTTC.

The rearrangement links TRBV6-5 to TRBJ2-7; 7 bases map to TRBD1. Trimming removed 2 bases from V and 2 bases from J; junction bases left unmatched: 3. This CDR3 spans 14 amino acids. Germline lookup yields CDR1 MNHEY and CDR2 SVGAGI. The CDR3 DNA reads as TGTGCCAGCAGTTACCGGGACAGTGCCTACGAGCAGTACTTC. It yields the protein CASSYRDSAYEQYF.

The chain recombines TRBV10-3 with TRBJ2-3; D possibly corresponds to TRBD1 (6 bases). This CDR3 comprises 13 residues. Germline V lookup: CDR1 ENHRY, CDR2 SYGVKD. V lost 10 bases and J 6 bases, leaving 17 bases between the germline ends. The DNA for the CDR3 is TGTGCCACCCTTGGGGGCAGTGGTGATACGCAGTATTTT. Its translation: CATLGGSGDTQYF.

The chain is built from TRBV5-6 and TRBJ1-2; no definite D call. The length of the CDR3 is 15 residues. Germline assignment: CDR1 SGHDT and CDR2 YYEEEE. V was shortened by 1 base and J by 4 bases, with 14 bases between the two germline ends. The CDR3 sequence: CASSLQMATTYGYTF. In DNA, the CDR3 is TGTGCCAGCAGCTTGCAGATGGCGACAACCTATGGCTACACCTTC. The variable domain in full, with the rest retrieved from reference TRBV5-6 and TRBJ1-2, is DAGVTQSPTHLIKTRGQQVTLRCSPKSGHDTVSWYQQALGQGPQFIFQYYEEEERQRGNFPDRFSGHQFPNYSSELNVNALLLGDSALYLCASSLQMATTYGYTFGSGTRLTVV.

The gene calls are TRBV29-1 and TRBJ2-6; a possible D gene is TRBD1 (6 bases). Between the trimmed V and J ends, which lost 2 bases and 0 bases, there was a span of 8 bases. CDR1 is SQVTM, CDR2 ANQGSEA, per germline. The CDR3 extends over 15 amino acids. The chain's CDR3 is CSVEQGSSGANVLTF. CDR3 bases: TGCAGCGTTGAACAGGGGAGCTCTGGGGCCAACGTCCTGACTTTC.

This chain links TRBV6-6 with TRBJ1-6, with D tentatively TRBD1 (5 bases). From germline, CDR1 is MNHNY and CDR2 SVGAGI (reference sequence). This CDR3 is 14 amino acids long. V dropped 4 bases and J dropped 7 bases, with 11 bases sitting between them. The CDR3 is CASSSTVRNSPLHF. In DNA, the CDR3 is TGTGCCAGCAGTTCGACAGTAAGAAATTCACCCCTCCACTTT.

The rearrangement uses TRBV6-5 and TRBJ1-2; no clear D. The germline V and J ends were trimmed by 6 bases and 4 bases, with 12 bases remaining between them. The length of the CDR3 is 13 residues. CDR1 and CDR2 from the germline V gene are MNHEY and SVGAGI. CDR3 sequence (DNA): TGTGCCAGCAGCCCTCGGTCCTCCTATGGCTACACCTTC. This codes for CASSPRSSYGYTF.

The gene calls are TRBV2 and TRBJ2-5, with D possibly being TRBD1 (6 bases). V lost 5 bases and J lost 3, with 13 bases in between. The CDR3 contains 14 residues. The germline CDR1 and CDR2 sequences are SNHLY and FYNNEI. The DNA of the CDR3 is TGTGCCAGCAGTCAGGGGTTTCAGGAAGAGACCCAGTACTTC. It translates to CASSQGFQEETQYF.

A few counts support this clone. The chain uses TRBV18 and TRBJ2-1; 12 nucleotides agree with TRBD2. The V gene end was trimmed by 0 bases and the J gene end by 0 bases; junction bases not matched to a gene: 0. The CDR3 runs to 17 residues. Germline V CDR1 and CDR2: KGHSH, LQKENI. This CDR3 reads CASSPPTSGSSYNEQFF. Written as DNA, the CDR3 is TGTGCCAGCTCACCACCGACTAGCGGGAGCTCCTACAATGAGCAGTTCTTC.

This clone was recorded once. This chain joins TRBV18 and TRBJ2-5; tentatively, D is TRBD1 (5 bases). This CDR3 region has 15 residues. V dropped 4 bases and J dropped 0 bases, with 12 bases sitting between them. Looked up from germline, CDR1 is KGHSH and CDR2 is LQKENI. CDR3 DNA sequence: TGTGCCAGCTCACGTGCACAGGATAACCAAGAGACCCAGTACTTC. It translates to CASSRAQDNQETQYF.

V usage is TRBV7-2 and J usage is TRBJ2-1; TRBD2 might be the D (6 bases). In germline, CDR1 is SGHTA, CDR2 FQGNSA. V gave up 1 base and J gave up 2 bases, with 12 bases separating them. The CDR3 spans 16 residues. The CDR3 spells CASSLDLAAAYNEQFF. The CDR3 nucleotides read TGTGCCAGCAGCTTAGACTTAGCGGCAGCCTACAATGAGCAGTTCTTC. Drawing the rest from reference TRBV7-2 and TRBJ2-1, the complete variable domain is GAGVSQSPSNKVTEKGKDVELRCDPISGHTALYWYRQSLGQGLEFLIYFQGNSAPDKSGLPSDRFSAERTGGSVSTLTIQRTQQEDSAVYLCASSLDLAAAYNEQFFGPGTRLTVL.

This clone was seen a few times. CDR3 residues: CASARGGGQYQETQYF. Written as DNA, the CDR3 is TGCGCCAGTGCCCGCGGAGGGGGACAGTACCAAGAGACCCAGTACTTC. The rearrangement links TRBV5-1 to TRBJ2-5; TRBD1 might be the D (7 bases). The CDR3 sequence is 16 residues long. Deletions cut 8 bases from V and 0 bases from J, with 20 bases between. CDR1 SGHRS and CDR2 YFSETQ come from the germline V gene.